This T cell receptor beta chain was sequenced during a study of Tregs in tolerant kidney transplant recipients. Study-level findings and limits: Few patients were studied, so findings need validation in larger groups. The most relevant donor-specific Treg TCRbeta repertoire apparently came from expansion with activated donor B cells.

Assay: immunoSEQ multiplex PCR; the TCRdb copy retains only in-frame clones and omits some. Counted here are some 74,000 clones, approximately 90% occurring once; the ten biggest clones make up 0.34%. A single count supports this clone. Antigen unknown. The V gene lost 5 bases and the J gene lost 4 bases, with 15 bases spanning the gap. Germline assignment: CDR1 MNHNS and CDR2 SASEGT. The CDR3 has 15 amino acids. The specimen was Tregs from blood, collected before the transplant. The clonotype originates from a human donor who received a combined kidney and bone marrow transplant. The rearrangement joins TRBV6-1 to TRBJ2-4; no clear D gene. CDR3 nucleotide sequence: TGTGCCAGCAGTCCCGAGGAGACCGGTAAAAACATTCAGTACTTC. This codes for CASSPEETGKNIQYF.